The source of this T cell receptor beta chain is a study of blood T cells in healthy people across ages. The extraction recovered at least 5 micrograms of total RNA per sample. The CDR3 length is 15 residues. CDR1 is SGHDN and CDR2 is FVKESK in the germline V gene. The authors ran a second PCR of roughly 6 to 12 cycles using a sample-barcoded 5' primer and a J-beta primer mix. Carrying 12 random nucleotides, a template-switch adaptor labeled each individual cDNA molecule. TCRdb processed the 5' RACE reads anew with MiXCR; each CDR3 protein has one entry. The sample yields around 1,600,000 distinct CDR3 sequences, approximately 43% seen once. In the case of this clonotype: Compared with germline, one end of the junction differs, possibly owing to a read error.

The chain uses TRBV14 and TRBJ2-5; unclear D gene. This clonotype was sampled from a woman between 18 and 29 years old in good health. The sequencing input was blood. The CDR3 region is CASSQGGSVYNEQYF. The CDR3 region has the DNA TGTGCCAGTAGCCAAGGTGGATCGGTCTACAATGAGCAGTACTTC. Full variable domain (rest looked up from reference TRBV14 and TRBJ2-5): EAGVTQFPSHSVIEKGQTVTLRCDPISGHDNLYWYRRVMGKEIKFLLHFVKESKQDESGMPNNRFLAERTGGTYSTLKVQPAELEDSGVYFCASSQGGSVYNEQYFGPGTRLLVL.